The 13 T cell receptor beta chains below all came from one sample that was sequenced in a study of blood T cells in healthy people across ages. Sample-barcoded 5' priming and a J-beta primer mix drove a second PCR of about 6 to 12 cycles. From the 5' RACE reads, TCRdb called clonotypes with MiXCR, one entry per CDR3 protein. In the table there are around 790,000 distinct CDR3 sequences, roughly 44% of which are singletons. The specimen sequenced was blood. The source of these receptors is a man aged 60 to 69 in good health.

This chain connects TRBV6-2 or TRBV6-3 to TRBJ2-2; D is uncertain. Trimming stripped 2 bases from V and 7 bases from J, with 5 bases between. Germline V gene lookup returns CDR1 MNHEY and CDR2 SVGEGT. There are 12 residues in the CDR3. CDR3: CASSYVGGELFF. In DNA form, the CDR3 reads TGTGCCAGCAGTTACGTGGGCGGGGAGCTGTTTTTT.

The J gene is TRBJ1-5, the V gene TRBV5-5; maybe TRBD1 (6 bases). CDR1 is SGHKS and CDR2 is YYEKEE in the germline V gene (reference sequence). The CDR3 spans 14 residues. Trimming shortened V by 3 bases and J by 5 bases, and 12 bases separated the two germline ends. The CDR3 coding sequence is TGTGCCAGCAGCTATGACAGGACTCATCAGCCCCAGCATTTT. The encoded protein is CASSYDRTHQPQHF.

The DNA for the CDR3 is TGTGCCAGCAGCTCAAAATCCGGGACAGGGGACGGCAATCAGCCCCAGCATTTT. The encoded protein is CASSSKSGTGDGNQPQHF. The chain carries TRBV7-4 and TRBJ1-5; TRBD1 aligns across 10 bases. The germline V gene has CDR1 SGHVT and CDR2 SQSDAQ. The J segment lost 2 bases and the V segment lost 4 bases, leaving 11 bases of the junction unmatched. CDR3 size: 18 residues.

Only a few counts were recorded for this clonotype. The gene calls are TRBV5-1 and TRBJ2-3, with D uncertain. V dropped 1 base and J dropped 6 bases, with 12 bases sitting between them. The CDR3 length is 14 residues. Germline CDR1 is SGHRS and CDR2 is YFSETQ. The CDR3 loop is CASSLRSPADTQYF. The DNA of the CDR3 is TGCGCCAGCAGCTTGAGGTCGCCAGCGGATACGCAGTATTTT.

The count of this clonotype is one. The rearrangement links TRBV11-2 to TRBJ1-1, with D possibly TRBD1 on 6 matching bases. Germline-derived CDR1 and CDR2 are SGHAT and FQNNGV. The V end was cut by 1 base, the J end by 10 bases, with 19 bases between. The CDR3 runs to 15 residues. CDR3 coding DNA: TGTGCCAGCAGCTTAGGCACCGGGACAAGTGAACGAGCTTTCTTT. The encoded protein is CASSLGTGTSERAFF.

The CDR3 DNA is TGTGCCAGCAGCTTAGAGGACGAACAGGGCCCCGGGAACTATGGCTACACCTTC. Residues: CASSLEDEQGPGNYGYTF. V gene TRBV11-2 combines with J gene TRBJ1-2; possible D gene TRBD1, 6 bases. The CDR3 loop spans 18 amino acids. V was cut by 0 bases and J by 2 bases, with 19 bases left in between. Germline CDR1 SGHAT, CDR2 FQNNGV.

The chain couples TRBV13 to TRBJ1-4; D gene unclear. Trimming pared 8 bases from V and 5 bases from J, leaving 9 bases between. CDR1 and CDR2 (germline): PRHDT, FYEKMQ (reference sequence). CDR3 size: 12 residues. As DNA, the CDR3 is TGTGCCAGCGGTAGAGGGAATGAAAAACTGTTTTTT. Translated: CASGRGNEKLFF.

A few counts support this clonotype. The chain combines TRBV20-1 with TRBJ2-4; D call uncertain. Trimming left V 5 bases short and J 1 base short, with 6 bases between. Germline CDR1 and CDR2: DFQATT and SNEGSKA (reference sequence). CDR3 length: 12 amino acids. DNA of the CDR3: TGCAGTGCTTCCGAGGCCAAAAACATTCAGTACTTC. It is translated as CSASEAKNIQYF.

The J gene is TRBJ2-7, the V gene TRBV15; D remains ambiguous. Looked up from germline, CDR1 is LNHNV and CDR2 is YYDKDF (reference sequence). The CDR3 has 13 amino acids. V was pared by 1 base and J by 3 bases, with 7 bases between. The CDR3 protein is CATSRGANYEQYF. As DNA, the CDR3 is TGTGCCACCAGCAGAGGGGCGAACTACGAGCAGTACTTC.

The J gene is TRBJ1-5, the V gene TRBV5-5, with a possible D match to TRBD1 (5 bases). Trimming shortened V by 3 bases and J by 4 bases, and 14 bases separated the two germline ends. Germline CDR1 SGHKS, CDR2 YYEKEE (reference sequence). CDR3 size: 15 residues. The CDR3 DNA reads TGTGCCAGCAGCTGGGACCCACAGGTGAATCAGCCCCAGCATTTT. Residues: CASSWDPQVNQPQHF.

This clonotype was seen a handful of times. This chain uses TRBV7-2 with TRBJ2-1, with D perhaps matching TRBD1 or TRBD2 (5 bases each). Germline loops: CDR1 SGHTA, CDR2 FQGNSA. This CDR3 region has 15 residues. Trimming removed 1 base at V and 5 bases at J, with 12 bases between. CDR3 region: CASSLEAGTNNEQFF. The CDR3 DNA reads TGTGCCAGCAGCTTAGAGGCAGGGACCAACAATGAGCAGTTCTTC. Combining the CDR3 with reference TRBV7-2 and TRBJ2-1 gives the whole variable domain GAGVSQSPSNKVTEKGKDVELRCDPISGHTALYWYRQSLGQGLEFLIYFQGNSAPDKSGLPSDRFSAERTGGSVSTLTIQRTQQEDSAVYLCASSLEAGTNNEQFFGPGTRLTVL.

This clonotype was seen once. V and J are TRBV9 and TRBJ2-3; D possibly uses TRBD1 or TRBD2 (7 bases each). The CDR3 covers 14 residues. Trimming removed 6 bases from V and 0 bases from J, with 11 bases in between. Per the germline V gene, CDR1 is SGDLS and CDR2 is YYNGEE. The CDR3 spells CASTGGVSTDTQYF. CDR3 coding DNA: TGTGCCAGCACAGGGGGGGTCAGCACAGATACGCAGTATTTT.

This clonotype was recorded only once. The chain employs TRBV20-1 and TRBJ2-2; TRBD2 matches at 8 bases. The CDR3 consists of 15 residues. V shed 0 bases, J shed 4 bases, and the junction held 4 bases outside the gene matches. From germline, CDR1 is DFQATT and CDR2 SNEGSKA (reference sequence). The CDR3 region is CSARDLAGGTGELFF. The CDR3 DNA reads as TGCAGTGCTAGAGATCTGGCGGGGGGCACCGGGGAGCTGTTTTTT.